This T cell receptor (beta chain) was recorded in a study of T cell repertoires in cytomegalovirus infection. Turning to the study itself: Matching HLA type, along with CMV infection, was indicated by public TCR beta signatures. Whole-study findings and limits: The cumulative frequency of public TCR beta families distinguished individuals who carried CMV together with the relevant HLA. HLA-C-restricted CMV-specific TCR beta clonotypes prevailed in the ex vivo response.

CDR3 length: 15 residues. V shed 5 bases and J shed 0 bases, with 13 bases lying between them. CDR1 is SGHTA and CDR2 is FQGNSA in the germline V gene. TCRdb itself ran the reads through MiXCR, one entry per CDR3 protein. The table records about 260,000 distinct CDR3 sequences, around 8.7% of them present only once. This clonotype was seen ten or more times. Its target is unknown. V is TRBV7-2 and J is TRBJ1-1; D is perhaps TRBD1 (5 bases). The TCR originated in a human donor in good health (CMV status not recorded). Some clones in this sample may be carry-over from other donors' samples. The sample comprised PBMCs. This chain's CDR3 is CASSHVGLVNTEAFF. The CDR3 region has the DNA TGTGCCAGCAGCCACGTGGGGCTAGTGAACACTGAAGCTTTCTTT.